The entry that follows covers one T cell receptor (beta chain) sequence. Study processing details: Reference gene primer amplification gave nucleated cell count estimates. The data were produced by immunoSEQ multiplex PCR, yet TCRdb's version contains in-frame clones alone and is incomplete. V, J and clone size reflect that table, while D and trimming were determined from the DNA. Here the sample spans about 160,000 clones, around 82% being singletons. Germline CDR1 is SGHNT and CDR2 is YYREEE (reference sequence). The CDR3 is 15 residues long. V lost 4 bases and J lost 3; bases outside the gene matches: 5. This sample was taken from a study of blood T cell repertoires in COVID-19. Study overall: Acute and convalescent COVID-19 samples came from the United States, Italy and Spain.

The sample comprised PBMCs or T cells enriched from blood (not recorded which). The receptor's source is a man aged 55-75 years who had recovered from COVID-19. The rearrangement joins TRBV5-4 to TRBJ2-3, with 10 bases that match TRBD1. CDR3 coding DNA: TGTGCCAGCAGCCCGCCGGGACAGGGGACAGATACGCAGTATTTT. Translated, it gives CASSPPGQGTDTQYF.